This TCR beta chain was recorded in a study of beta chain features in type 1 diabetes. As for this clone: The antigen remains unidentified.

Notes on the study in general: In type 1 diabetes patients, VDJ junctions had fewer insertions; deletions at these junctions were more frequent. Moderately but significantly shorter TCRB CDR3s were found in Type 1 diabetes patients in all four CD4+ subsets.

What was sequenced were expressed TCRB transcripts, since all of the isolated RNA had been reverse transcribed. The data were produced by immunoSEQ multiplex PCR, yet TCRdb's version contains in-frame clones alone and is incomplete. The sample contains under 850,000 clones, 10% to 15% of which appear only once. The CDR3 has 14 amino acids. Germline CDR1 is KGHSH and CDR2 is LQKENI. V was trimmed by 6 bases and J by 4 bases, leaving 15 bases between them. V gene TRBV18 combines with J gene TRBJ1-1; a weak D match, TRBD1 (5 bases). Sample: naive CD4+ T cells from blood. The receptor was isolated from a young man with type 1 diabetes. DNA for the CDR3: TGTGCCAGCTCTGCCGGGACCTCTGGCACTGAAGCTTTCTTT. Translating gives CASSAGTSGTEAFF.